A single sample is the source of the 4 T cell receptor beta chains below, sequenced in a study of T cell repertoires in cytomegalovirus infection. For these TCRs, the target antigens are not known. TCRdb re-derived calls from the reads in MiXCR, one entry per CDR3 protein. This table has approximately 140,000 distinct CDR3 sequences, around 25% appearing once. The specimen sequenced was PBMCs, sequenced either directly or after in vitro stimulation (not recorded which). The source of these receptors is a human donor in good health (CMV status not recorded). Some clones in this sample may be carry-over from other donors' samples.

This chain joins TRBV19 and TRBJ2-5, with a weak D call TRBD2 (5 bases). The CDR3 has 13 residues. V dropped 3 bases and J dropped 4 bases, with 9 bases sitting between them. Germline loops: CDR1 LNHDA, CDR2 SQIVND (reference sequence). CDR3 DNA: TGTGCCAGTAGTATGGTCGCGGGAGAGACCCAGTACTTC. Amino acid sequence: CASSMVAGETQYF.

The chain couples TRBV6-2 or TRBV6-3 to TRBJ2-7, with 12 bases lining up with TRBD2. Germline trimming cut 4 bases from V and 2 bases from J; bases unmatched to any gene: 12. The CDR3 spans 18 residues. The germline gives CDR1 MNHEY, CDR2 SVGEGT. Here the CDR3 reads CASSFSSGRASVTYEQYV. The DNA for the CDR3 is TGTGCCAGCAGTTTTTCTAGCGGGAGGGCCTCGGTAACCTACGAGCAGTACGTC.

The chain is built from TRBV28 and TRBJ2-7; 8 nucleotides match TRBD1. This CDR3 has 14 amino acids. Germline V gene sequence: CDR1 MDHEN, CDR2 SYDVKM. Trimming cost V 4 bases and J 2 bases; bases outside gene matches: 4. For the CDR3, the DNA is TGTGCCAGCAGTTCAGGACAGGGTACCTACGAGCAGTACTTC. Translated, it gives CASSSGQGTYEQYF.

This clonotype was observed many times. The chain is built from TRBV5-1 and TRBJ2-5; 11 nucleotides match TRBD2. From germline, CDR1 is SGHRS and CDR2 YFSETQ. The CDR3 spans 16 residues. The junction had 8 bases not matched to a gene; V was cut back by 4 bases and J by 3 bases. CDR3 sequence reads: CASSPVLGLAEETQYF. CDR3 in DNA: TGCGCCAGCAGCCCGGTTTTGGGACTAGCGGAAGAGACCCAGTACTTC.